This TCR beta chain was documented in a study of blood T cell repertoires in COVID-19. The CDR3 loop spans 18 amino acids. Looked up from germline, CDR1 is MDHEN and CDR2 is SYDVKM. V shed 6 bases, J shed 2 bases, and the junction held 11 bases outside the gene matches. Original handling: Amplification of reference gene primers provided the estimated nucleated cell counts. Repertoires were generated with immunoSEQ multiplex PCR, while TCRdb's copy carries only in-frame clones and drops some. V and J calls and clone size are copied from that table; D and trimming were computed from the DNA. The sample consists of about 68,000 clones, approximately 79% of them appearing once.

The receptor was derived from a woman in her forties or fifties with acute or convalescent COVID-19. The chain links TRBV28 to TRBJ2-1; 12 bases line up with TRBD2. Sequencing was carried out using peripheral blood. The CDR3 sequence is CASSTSGRTSEPYNEQFF. CDR3 nucleotide sequence: TGTGCCAGCAGCACTAGCGGGAGGACCTCCGAGCCCTACAATGAGCAGTTCTTC. Based on the CDR3 plus reference TRBV28 and TRBJ2-1, the full variable domain is DVKVTQSSRYLVKRTGEKVFLECVQDMDHENMFWYRQDPGLGLRLIYFSYDVKMKEKGDIPEGYSVSREKKERFSLILESASTNQTSMYLCASSTSGRTSEPYNEQFFGPGTRLTVL.